This T cell receptor beta chain was captured in a study of blood T cell repertoires in COVID-19. Study-level background: The analysed material was cDNA or gDNA that came from T cells, B-cell-depleted T cells, or PBMCs.

Enrolled through a virtual design, the participants were between roughly 18 and 89 years of age and came from 24 US areas. Participants had their cohort set by participant-reported clinical history. This table comes from immunoSEQ multiplex PCR, and its TCRdb copy is limited to in-frame clones, with some not included. The sample comprises some 260,000 clones, just over 85% of which are singletons, and around 1.7% rests with the top ten. This TCR came from a man between 40 and 49 years old who had recovered from COVID-19. Input material: PBMCs or T cells enriched from blood (not recorded which).

The chain's CDR3 is CASSFSGSYEQYF. The CDR3 DNA sequence: TGTGCCAGCAGCTTCTCGGGGTCCTACGAGCAGTACTTC. The rearrangement joins TRBV5-4 to TRBJ2-7, with TRBD2 as a possible D gene (5 bases). This CDR3 comprises 13 residues. Trimming left V 2 bases short and J 1 base short, with 7 bases between. CDR1 is SGHNT and CDR2 is YYREEE in the germline V gene (reference sequence).